This entry features one TCR beta chain sequence. The data were obtained in a study of blood T cell repertoires in COVID-19. Study context: The United States, Italy and Spain supplied acute and convalescent COVID-19 samples.

The CDR3 sequence is 15 residues long. Germline values: CDR1 SGHTA, CDR2 FQGNSA. Trimming took 2 bases from V and 3 from J; bases not matched to a gene: 2. Original handling: Researchers report that nucleated cell counts were estimated from reference gene primer amplification. Some clones are missing from TCRdb's copy, which holds only in-frame ones; the method was immunoSEQ multiplex PCR. The V and J calls and the clone size are those of that table, but D and trimming were determined from the DNA. The table has 25,000 to 35,000 clones, less than 80% seen once. The TCR originated in a boy younger than 10 with active or convalescent COVID-19. Sequences were obtained from peripheral blood. The chain carries TRBV7-2 and TRBJ2-2; 8 nucleotides line up with TRBD2. CDR3 region: CASSLILADTGELFF. CDR3 nucleotides: TGTGCCAGCAGCTTAATACTAGCGGACACCGGGGAGCTGTTTTTT.